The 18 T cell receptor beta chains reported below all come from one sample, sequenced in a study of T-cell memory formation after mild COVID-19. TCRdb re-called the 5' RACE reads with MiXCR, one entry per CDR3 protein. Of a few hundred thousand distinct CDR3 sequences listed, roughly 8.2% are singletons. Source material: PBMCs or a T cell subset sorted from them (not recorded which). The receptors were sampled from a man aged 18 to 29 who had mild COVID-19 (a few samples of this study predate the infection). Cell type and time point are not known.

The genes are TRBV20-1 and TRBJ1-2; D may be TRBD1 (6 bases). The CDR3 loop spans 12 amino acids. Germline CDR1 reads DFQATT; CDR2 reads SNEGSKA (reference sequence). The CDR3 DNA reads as TGCAGACCCAGGGGCAGGGAGGATGGCTACACCTTC. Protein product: CRPRGREDGYTF.

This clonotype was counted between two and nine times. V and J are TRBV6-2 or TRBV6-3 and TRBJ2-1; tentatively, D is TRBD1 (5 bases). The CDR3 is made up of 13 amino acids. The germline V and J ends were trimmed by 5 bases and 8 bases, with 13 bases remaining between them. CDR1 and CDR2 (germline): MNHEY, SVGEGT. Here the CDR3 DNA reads TGTGCCAGCAGTGGCCCTTGGGGCGATGAGCAGTTCTTC. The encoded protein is CASSGPWGDEQFF.

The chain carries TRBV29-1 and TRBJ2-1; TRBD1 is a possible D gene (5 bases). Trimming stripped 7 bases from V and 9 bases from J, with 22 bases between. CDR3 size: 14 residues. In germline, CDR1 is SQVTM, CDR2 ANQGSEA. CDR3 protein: CSAAVRGRDSEQFF. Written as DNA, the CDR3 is TGCAGCGCAGCCGTTAGAGGCAGGGATAGTGAGCAGTTCTTC.

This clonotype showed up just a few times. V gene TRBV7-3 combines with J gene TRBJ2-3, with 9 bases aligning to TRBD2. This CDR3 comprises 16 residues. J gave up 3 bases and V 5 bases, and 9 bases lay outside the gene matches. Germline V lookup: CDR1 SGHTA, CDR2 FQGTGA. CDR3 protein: CASSPYSSGVTDTQYF. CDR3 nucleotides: TGTGCCAGCAGCCCCTATTCTAGCGGGGTAACAGATACGCAGTATTTT.

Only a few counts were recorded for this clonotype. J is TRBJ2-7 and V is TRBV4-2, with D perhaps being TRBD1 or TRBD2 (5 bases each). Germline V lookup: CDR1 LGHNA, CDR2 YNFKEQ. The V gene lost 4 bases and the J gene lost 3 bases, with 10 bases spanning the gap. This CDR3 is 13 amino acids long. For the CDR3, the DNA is TGTGCCAGCAGCCGGGGACCGAGCTACGAGCAGTACGTC. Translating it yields CASSRGPSYEQYV.

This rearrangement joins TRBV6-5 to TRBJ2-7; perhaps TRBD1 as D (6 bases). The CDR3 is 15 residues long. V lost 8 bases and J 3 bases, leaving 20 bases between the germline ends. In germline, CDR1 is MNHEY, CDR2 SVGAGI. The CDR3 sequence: CASGQPKGVSYEQYF. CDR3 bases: TGTGCCAGCGGACAACCCAAGGGGGTCAGCTACGAGCAGTACTTC.

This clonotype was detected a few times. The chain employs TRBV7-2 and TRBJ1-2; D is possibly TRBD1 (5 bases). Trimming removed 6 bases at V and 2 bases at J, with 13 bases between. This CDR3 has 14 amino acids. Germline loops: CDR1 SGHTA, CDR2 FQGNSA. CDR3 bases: TGTGCCAGCAGTTTACAGCGGACAAACTATGGCTACACCTTC. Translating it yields CASSLQRTNYGYTF.

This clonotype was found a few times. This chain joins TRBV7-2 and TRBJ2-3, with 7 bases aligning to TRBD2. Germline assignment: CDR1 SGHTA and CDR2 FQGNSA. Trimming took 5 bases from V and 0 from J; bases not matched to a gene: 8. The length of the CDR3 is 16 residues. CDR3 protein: CASSLTTSLSTDTQYF. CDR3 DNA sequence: TGTGCCAGCAGCCTAACGACTAGCTTGAGCACAGATACGCAGTATTTT.

CDR3 loop: CSASLGRPPLGTQYF. CDR3 DNA: TGCAGTGCTAGTCTAGGCAGACCCCCATTAGGGACGCAGTATTTT. The chain employs TRBV20-1 and TRBJ2-3; D gene uncertain. Germline CDR1 DFQATT, CDR2 SNEGSKA (reference sequence). V was clipped by 3 bases and J by 9 bases, with 22 bases between them. CDR3 length: 15 amino acids.

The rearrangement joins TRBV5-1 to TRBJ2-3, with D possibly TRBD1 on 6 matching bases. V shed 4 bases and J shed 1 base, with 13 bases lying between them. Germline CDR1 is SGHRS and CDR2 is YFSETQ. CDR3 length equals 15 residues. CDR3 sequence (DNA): TGCGCCAGCAGCGTGAGGGGGTCGGGCACAGATACGCAGTATTTT. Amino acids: CASSVRGSGTDTQYF.

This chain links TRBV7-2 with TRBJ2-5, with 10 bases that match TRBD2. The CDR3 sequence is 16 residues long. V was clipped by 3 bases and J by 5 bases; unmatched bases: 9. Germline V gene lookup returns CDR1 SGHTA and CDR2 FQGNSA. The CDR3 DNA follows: TGTGCCAGCAGCTTTAAGAGCGGGGGGGCCTATGAGACCCAGTACTTC. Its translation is CASSFKSGGAYETQYF.

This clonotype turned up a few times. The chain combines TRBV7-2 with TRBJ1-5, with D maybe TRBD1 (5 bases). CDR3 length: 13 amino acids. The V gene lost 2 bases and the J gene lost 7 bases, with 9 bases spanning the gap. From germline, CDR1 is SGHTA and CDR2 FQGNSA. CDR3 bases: TGTGCCAGCAGCTTATTGGGGGACCAGCCCCAGCATTTT. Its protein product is CASSLLGDQPQHF.

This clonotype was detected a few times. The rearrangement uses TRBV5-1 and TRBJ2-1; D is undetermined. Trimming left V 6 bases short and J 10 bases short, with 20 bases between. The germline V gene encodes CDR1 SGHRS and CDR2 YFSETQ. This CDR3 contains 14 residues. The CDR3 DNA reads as TGCGCCAGCACCCAAATGGCCCCTGGAAGGGAGCAGTTCTTC. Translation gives CASTQMAPGREQFF.

The DNA for the CDR3 is TGTGCCAGCAGTTACTCAGGGACGGTGAACACTGAAGCTTTCTTT. Its protein product is CASSYSGTVNTEAFF. The V and J genes are TRBV6-2 or TRBV6-3 and TRBJ1-1, with TRBD1 as a possible D gene (5 bases). The CDR3 is 15 residues long. The V end lost 0 bases, the J end lost 0 bases, and 8 bases lay between the germline ends. Germline V gene data show CDR1 as MNHEY and CDR2 as SVGEGT.

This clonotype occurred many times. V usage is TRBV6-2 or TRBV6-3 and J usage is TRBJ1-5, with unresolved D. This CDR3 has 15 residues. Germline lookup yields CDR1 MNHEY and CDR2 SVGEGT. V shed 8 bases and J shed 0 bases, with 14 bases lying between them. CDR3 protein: CASGVERVSNQPQHF. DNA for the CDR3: TGTGCCAGCGGCGTGGAGAGGGTTAGCAATCAGCCCCAGCATTTT.

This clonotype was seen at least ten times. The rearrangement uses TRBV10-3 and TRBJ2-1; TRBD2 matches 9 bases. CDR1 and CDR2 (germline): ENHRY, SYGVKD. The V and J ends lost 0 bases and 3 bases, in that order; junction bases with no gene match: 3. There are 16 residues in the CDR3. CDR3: CAISESSGGIYNEQFF. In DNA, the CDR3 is TGTGCCATCAGTGAGTCCAGCGGGGGGATCTACAATGAGCAGTTCTTC.

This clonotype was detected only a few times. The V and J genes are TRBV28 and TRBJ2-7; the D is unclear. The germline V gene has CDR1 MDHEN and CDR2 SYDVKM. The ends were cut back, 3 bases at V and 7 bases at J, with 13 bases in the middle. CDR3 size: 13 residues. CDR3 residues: CASSLSPSREQYF. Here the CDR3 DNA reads TGTGCCAGCAGTTTGTCTCCAAGTAGAGAGCAGTACTTC.

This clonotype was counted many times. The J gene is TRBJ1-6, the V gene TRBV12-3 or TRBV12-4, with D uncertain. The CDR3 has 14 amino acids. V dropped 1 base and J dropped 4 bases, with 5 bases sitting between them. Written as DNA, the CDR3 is TGTGCCAGCAGTTTAGGTGGATATAATTCACCCCTCCACTTT. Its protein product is CASSLGGYNSPLHF.